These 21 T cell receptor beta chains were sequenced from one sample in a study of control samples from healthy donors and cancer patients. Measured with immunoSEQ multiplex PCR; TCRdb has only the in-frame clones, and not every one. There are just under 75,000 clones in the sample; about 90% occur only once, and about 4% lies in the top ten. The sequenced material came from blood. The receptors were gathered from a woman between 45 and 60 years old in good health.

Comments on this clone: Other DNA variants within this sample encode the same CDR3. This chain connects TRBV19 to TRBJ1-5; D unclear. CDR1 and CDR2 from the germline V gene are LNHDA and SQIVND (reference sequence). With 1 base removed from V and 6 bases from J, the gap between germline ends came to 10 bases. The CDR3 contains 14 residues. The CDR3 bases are TGTGCCAGTAGTATAGGTGTGGGCAGTCAGCCCCAGCATTTT. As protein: CASSIGVGSQPQHF.

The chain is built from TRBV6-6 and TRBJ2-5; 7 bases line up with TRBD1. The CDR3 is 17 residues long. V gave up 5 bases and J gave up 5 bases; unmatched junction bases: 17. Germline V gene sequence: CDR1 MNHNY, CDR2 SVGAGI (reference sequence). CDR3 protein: CASSPRGQIFRWETQYF. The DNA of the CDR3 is TGTGCCAGCAGTCCCCGGGGACAGATATTTAGGTGGGAGACCCAGTACTTC.

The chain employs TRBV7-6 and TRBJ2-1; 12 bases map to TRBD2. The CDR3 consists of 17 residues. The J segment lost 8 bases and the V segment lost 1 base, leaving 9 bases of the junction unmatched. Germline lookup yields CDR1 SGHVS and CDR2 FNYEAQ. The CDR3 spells CASSLGGRLAGGHEQFF. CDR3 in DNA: TGTGCCAGCAGCTTAGGCGGCCGGCTAGCGGGAGGGCATGAGCAGTTCTTC.

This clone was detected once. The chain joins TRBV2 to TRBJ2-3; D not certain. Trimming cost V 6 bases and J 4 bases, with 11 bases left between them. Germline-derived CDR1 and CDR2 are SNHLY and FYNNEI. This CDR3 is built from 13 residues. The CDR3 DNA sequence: TGTGCCAGCAGGGGCTCCTGGGCAGATACGCAGTATTTT. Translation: CASRGSWADTQYF.

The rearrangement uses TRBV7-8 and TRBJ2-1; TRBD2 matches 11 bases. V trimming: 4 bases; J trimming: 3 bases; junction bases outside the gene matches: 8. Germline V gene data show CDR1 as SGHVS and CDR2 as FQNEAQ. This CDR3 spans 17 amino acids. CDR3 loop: CASSSMVAGGVYNEQFF. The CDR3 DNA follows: TGTGCCAGCAGCTCCATGGTAGCGGGAGGGGTCTACAATGAGCAGTTCTTC.

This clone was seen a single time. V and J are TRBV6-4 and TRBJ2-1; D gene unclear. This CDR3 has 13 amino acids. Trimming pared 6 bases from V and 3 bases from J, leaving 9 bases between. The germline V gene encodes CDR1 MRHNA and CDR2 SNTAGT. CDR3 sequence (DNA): TGTGCCAGCAGCTCGGAGTACTACAATGAGCAGTTCTTC. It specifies CASSSEYYNEQFF.

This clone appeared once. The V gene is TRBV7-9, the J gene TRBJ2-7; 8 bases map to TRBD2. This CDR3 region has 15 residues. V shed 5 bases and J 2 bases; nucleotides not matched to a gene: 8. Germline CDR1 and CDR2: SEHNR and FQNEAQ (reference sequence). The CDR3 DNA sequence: TGTGCCAGCAGCCCCGTTGCGGGAGGCCCCTACGAGCAGTACTTC. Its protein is CASSPVAGGPYEQYF.

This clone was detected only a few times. In nucleotides, the CDR3 is TGTGCCAGCAGTTTTGCTCTCAACTATGGCTACACCTTC. Translated, it gives CASSFALNYGYTF. The chain is built from TRBV28 and TRBJ1-2; D unresolved. The V gene's germline CDR1 is MDHEN and CDR2 SYDVKM. Between the trimmed V and J ends, which lost 3 bases and 2 bases, there was a span of 7 bases. This CDR3 region has 13 residues.

CDR3 bases: TGTGCCAGCAGCGAACAGAGCTCTGGAAACACCATATATTTT. Translated, it gives CASSEQSSGNTIYF. The V and J genes are TRBV2 and TRBJ1-3; D is undetermined. This CDR3 region has 14 residues. Germline lookup yields CDR1 SNHLY and CDR2 FYNNEI. V lost 6 bases to trimming and J lost 0 bases, with 9 bases between them.

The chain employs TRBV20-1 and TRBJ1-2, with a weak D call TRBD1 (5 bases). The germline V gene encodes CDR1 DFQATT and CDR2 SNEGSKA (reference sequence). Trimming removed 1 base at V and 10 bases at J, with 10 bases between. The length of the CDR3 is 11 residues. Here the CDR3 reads CSARGDSFYTF. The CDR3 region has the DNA TGCAGTGCTAGAGGTGACAGTTTCTACACCTTC.

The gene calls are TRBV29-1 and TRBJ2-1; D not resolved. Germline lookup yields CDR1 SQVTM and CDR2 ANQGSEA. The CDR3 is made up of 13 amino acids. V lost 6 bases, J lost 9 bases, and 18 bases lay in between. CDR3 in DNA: TGCAGCGTCGCCCGGGTGGAGCGCGCTGAGCAGTTCTTC. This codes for CSVARVERAEQFF.

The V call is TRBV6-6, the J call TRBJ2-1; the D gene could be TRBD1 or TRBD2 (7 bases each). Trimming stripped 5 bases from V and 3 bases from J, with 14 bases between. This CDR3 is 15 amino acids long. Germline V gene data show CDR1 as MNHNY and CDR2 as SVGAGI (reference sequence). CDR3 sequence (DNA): TGTGCCAGCAGTCCCCAGGGGGGGGACTACAATGAGCAGTTCTTC. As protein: CASSPQGGDYNEQFF.

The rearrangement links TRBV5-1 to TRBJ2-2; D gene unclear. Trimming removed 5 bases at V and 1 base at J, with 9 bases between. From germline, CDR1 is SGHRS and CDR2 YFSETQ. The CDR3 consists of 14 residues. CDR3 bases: TGCGCCAGCAGATGGGCTTGGAACACCGGGGAGCTGTTTTTT. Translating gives CASRWAWNTGELFF. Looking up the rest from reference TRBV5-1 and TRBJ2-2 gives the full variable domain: KAGVTQTPRYLIKTRGQQVTLSCSPISGHRSVSWYQQTPGQGLQFLFEYFSETQRNKGNFPGRFSGRQFSNSRSEMNVSTLELGDSALYLCASRWAWNTGELFFGEGSRLTVL.

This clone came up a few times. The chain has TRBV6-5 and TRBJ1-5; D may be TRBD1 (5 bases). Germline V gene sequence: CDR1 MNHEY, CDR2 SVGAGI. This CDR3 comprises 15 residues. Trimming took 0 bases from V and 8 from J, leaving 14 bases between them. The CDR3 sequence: CASSYSVDNPKPQHF. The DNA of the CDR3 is TGTGCCAGCAGTTACTCTGTGGACAACCCTAAGCCCCAGCATTTT.

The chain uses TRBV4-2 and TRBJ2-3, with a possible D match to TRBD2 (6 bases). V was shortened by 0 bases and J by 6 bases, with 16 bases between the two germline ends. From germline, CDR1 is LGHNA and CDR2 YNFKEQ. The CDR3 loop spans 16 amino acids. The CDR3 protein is CASSQEMTGAYDTQYF. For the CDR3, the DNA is TGTGCCAGCAGCCAAGAAATGACGGGAGCGTACGATACGCAGTATTTT.

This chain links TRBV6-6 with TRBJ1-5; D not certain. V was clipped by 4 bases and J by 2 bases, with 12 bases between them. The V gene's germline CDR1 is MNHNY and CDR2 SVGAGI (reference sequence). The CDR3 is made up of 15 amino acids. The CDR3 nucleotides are TGTGCCAGCAGTTCCCCCTGGCAGGGCAATCAGCCCCAGCATTTT. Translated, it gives CASSSPWQGNQPQHF.

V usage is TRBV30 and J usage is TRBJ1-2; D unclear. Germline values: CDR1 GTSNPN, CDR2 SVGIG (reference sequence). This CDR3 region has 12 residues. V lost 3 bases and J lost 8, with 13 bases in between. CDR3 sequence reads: CAWSVMAGGYTF. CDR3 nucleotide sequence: TGTGCCTGGAGCGTGATGGCAGGCGGCTACACCTTC.

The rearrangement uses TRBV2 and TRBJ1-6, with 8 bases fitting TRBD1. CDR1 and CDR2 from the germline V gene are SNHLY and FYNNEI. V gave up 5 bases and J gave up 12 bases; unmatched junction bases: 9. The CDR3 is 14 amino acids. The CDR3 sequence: CASSPTGVQGPLHF. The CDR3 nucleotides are TGTGCCAGCAGTCCGACAGGGGTCCAGGGACCCCTCCACTTT.

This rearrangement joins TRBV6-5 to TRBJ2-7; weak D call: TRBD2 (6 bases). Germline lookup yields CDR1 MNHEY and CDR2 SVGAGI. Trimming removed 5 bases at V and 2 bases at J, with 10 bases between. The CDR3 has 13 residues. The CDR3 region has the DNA TGTGCCAGCAGTCTAGCGATCACCTACGAGCAGTACTTC. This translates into CASSLAITYEQYF.

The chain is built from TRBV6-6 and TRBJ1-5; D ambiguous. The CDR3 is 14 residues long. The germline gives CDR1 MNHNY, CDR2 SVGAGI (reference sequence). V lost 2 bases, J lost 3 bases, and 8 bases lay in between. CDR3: CASSYRVDNQPQHF. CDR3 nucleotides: TGTGCCAGCAGTTACAGGGTCGACAATCAGCCCCAGCATTTT.

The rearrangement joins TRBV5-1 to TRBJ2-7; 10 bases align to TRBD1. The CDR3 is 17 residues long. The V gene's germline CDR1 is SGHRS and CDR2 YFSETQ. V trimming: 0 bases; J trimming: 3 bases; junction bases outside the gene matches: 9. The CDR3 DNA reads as TGCGCCAGCAGCTTGGAAGTCCGGACAGGGGGAATCTACGAGCAGTACTTC. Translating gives CASSLEVRTGGIYEQYF.